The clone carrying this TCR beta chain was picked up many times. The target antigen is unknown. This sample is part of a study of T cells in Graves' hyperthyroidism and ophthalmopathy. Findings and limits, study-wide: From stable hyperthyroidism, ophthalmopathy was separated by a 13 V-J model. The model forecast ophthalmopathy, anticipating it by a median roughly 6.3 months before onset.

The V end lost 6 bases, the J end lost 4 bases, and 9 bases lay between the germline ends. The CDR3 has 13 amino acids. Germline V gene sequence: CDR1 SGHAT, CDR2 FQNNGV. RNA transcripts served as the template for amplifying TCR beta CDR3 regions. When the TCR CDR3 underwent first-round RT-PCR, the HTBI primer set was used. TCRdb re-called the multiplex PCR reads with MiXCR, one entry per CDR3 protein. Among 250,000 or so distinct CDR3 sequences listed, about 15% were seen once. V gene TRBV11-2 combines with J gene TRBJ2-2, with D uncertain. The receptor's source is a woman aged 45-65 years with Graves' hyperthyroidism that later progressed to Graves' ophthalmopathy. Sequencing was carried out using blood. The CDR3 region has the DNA TGTGCCAGCAGATTCATGAGCACCGGGGAGCTGTTTTTT. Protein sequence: CASRFMSTGELFF.